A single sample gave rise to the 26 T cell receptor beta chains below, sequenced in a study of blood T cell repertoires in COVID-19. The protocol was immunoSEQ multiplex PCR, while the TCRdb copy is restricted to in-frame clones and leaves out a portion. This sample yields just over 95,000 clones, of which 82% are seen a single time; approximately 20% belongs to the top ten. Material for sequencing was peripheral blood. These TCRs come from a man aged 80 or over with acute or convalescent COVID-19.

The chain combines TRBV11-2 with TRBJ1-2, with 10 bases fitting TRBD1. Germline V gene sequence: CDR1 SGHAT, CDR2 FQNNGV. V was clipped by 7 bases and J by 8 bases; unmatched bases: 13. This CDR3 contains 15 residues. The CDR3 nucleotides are TGTGCCAGCACCACTACCGGGACAGGGGCAGAAGGCTACACCTTC. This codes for CASTTTGTGAEGYTF.

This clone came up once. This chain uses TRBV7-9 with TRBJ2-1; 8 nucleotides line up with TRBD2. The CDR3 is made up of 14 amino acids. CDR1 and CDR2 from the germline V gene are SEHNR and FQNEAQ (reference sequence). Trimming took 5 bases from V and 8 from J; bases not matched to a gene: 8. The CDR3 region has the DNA TGTGCCAGCAGCCCAGGGACTAGAAGCGATGAGCAGTTCTTC. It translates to CASSPGTRSDEQFF.

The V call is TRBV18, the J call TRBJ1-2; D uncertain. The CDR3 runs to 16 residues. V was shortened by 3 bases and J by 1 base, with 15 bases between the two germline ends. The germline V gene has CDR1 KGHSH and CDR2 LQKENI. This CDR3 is CASSPLVVLSNYGYTF. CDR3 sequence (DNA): TGTGCCAGCTCACCTCTTGTCGTCCTTAGTAACTATGGCTACACCTTC.

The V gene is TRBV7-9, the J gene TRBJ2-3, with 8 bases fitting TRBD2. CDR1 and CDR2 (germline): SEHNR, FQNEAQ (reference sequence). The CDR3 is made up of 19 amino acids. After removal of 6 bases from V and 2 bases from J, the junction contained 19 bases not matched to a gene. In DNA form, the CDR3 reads TGTGCCAGCAGACCATTATTCGGCGCGAGAGCGGGAGACACAGATACGCAGTATTTT. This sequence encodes CASRPLFGARAGDTDTQYF.

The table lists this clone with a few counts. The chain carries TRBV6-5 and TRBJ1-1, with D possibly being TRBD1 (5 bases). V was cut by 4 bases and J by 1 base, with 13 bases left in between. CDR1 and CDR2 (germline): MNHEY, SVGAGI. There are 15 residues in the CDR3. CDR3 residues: CASSWHEQANTEAFF. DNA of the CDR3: TGTGCCAGCAGTTGGCATGAACAGGCGAACACTGAAGCTTTCTTT.

CDR3 DNA sequence: TGTGCCAGCAGTCCAGCGACAGGCGGAGAGACCCAGTACTTC. This sequence encodes CASSPATGGETQYF. The gene calls are TRBV6-6 and TRBJ2-5; D may be TRBD1 (6 bases). CDR1 is MNHNY, CDR2 SVGAGI, per germline (reference sequence). This CDR3 contains 14 residues. V was trimmed by 5 bases and J by 4 bases, leaving 14 bases between them.

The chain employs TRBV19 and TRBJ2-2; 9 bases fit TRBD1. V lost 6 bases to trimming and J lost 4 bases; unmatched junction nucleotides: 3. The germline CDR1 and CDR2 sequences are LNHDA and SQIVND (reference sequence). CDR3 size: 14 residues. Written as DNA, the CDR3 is TGTGCCAGTAGGGACAGGGGTAGCACCGGGGAGCTGTTTTTT. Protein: CASRDRGSTGELFF.

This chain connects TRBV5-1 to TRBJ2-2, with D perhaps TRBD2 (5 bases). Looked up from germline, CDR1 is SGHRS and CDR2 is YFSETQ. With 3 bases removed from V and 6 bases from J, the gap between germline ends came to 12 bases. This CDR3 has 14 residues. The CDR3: CASSWTLGSGELFF. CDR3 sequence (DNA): TGCGCCAGCAGCTGGACTCTGGGATCCGGGGAGCTGTTTTTT. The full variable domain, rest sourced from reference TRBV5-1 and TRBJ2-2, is KAGVTQTPRYLIKTRGQQVTLSCSPISGHRSVSWYQQTPGQGLQFLFEYFSETQRNKGNFPGRFSGRQFSNSRSEMNVSTLELGDSALYLCASSWTLGSGELFFGEGSRLTVL.

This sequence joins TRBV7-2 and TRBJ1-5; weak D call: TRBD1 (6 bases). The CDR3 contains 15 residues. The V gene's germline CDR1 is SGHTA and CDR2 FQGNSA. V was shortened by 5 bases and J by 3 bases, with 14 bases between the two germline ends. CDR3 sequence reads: CASSLERGNNQPQHF. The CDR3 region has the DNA TGTGCCAGCAGCCTAGAGAGGGGGAACAATCAGCCCCAGCATTTT.

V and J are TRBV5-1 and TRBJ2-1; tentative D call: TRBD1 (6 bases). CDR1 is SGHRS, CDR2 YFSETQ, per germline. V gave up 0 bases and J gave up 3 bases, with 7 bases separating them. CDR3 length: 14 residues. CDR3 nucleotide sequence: TGCGCCAGCAGCTTGGGGGGACACTACAATGAGCAGTTCTTC. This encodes CASSLGGHYNEQFF. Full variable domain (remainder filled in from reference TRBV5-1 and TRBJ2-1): KAGVTQTPRYLIKTRGQQVTLSCSPISGHRSVSWYQQTPGQGLQFLFEYFSETQRNKGNFPGRFSGRQFSNSRSEMNVSTLELGDSALYLCASSLGGHYNEQFFGPGTRLTVL.

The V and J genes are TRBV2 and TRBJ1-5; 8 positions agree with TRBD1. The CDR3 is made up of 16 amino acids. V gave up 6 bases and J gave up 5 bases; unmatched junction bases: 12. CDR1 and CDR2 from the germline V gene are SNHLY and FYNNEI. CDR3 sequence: CASRGTGGWEDQPQHF. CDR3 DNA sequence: TGTGCCAGCAGGGGGACAGGAGGATGGGAAGATCAGCCCCAGCATTTT.

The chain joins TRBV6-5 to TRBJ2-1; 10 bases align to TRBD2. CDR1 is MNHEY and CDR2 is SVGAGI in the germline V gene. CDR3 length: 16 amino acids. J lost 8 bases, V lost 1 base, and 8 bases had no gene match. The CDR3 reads CASSYWGLARIHEQFF. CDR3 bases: TGTGCCAGCAGTTACTGGGGACTAGCGAGAATCCATGAGCAGTTCTTC.

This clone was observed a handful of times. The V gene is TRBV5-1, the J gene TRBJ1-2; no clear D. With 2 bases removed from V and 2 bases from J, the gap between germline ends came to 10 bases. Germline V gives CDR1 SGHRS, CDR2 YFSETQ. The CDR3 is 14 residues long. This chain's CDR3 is CASSFEGGNYGYTF. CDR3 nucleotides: TGCGCCAGCAGCTTTGAAGGAGGGAACTATGGCTACACCTTC.

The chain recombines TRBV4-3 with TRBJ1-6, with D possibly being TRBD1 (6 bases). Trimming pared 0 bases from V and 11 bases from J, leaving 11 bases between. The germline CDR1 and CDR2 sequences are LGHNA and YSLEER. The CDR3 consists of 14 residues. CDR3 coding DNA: TGCGCCAGCAGCCAAGAGGGGGCTGGAACACCCCTCCACTTT. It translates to CASSQEGAGTPLHF.

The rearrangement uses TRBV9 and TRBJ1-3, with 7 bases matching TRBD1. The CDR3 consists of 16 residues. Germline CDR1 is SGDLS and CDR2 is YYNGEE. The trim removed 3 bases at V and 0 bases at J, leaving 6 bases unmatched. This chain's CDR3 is CASSASGTASGNTIYF. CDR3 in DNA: TGTGCCAGCAGCGCCTCCGGGACAGCCTCTGGAAACACCATATATTTT.

CDR3 nucleotide sequence: TGTGCCAGCAGCCCTGGGGGGAATACGGATGAGCAGTTCTTC. It codes for CASSPGGNTDEQFF. The rearrangement uses TRBV5-5 and TRBJ2-1, with TRBD2 as a possible D gene (6 bases). The CDR3 is 14 residues long. Trimming cost V 4 bases and J 8 bases, with 16 bases left between them. Germline V gene sequence: CDR1 SGHKS, CDR2 YYEKEE (reference sequence).

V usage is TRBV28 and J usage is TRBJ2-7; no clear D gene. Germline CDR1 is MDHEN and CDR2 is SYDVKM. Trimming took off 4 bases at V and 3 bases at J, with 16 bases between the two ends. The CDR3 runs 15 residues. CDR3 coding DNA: TGTGCCAGCAGTTCAAGGCGGAAAACCGGCTACGAGCAGTACTTC. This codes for CASSSRRKTGYEQYF.

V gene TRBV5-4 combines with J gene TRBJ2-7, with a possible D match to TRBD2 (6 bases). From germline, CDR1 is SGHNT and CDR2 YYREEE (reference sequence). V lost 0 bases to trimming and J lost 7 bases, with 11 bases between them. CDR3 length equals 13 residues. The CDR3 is CASSLGGAGEQYF. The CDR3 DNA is TGTGCCAGCAGCTTGGGGGGCGCGGGGGAGCAGTACTTC.

In nucleotides, the CDR3 is TGTGCCTGGAGGGGGACAGGGGGTAATCAGCCCCAGCATTTT. Translation: CAWRGTGGNQPQHF. The J gene is TRBJ1-5, the V gene TRBV30, with 11 bases that match TRBD1. The CDR3 consists of 14 residues. Trimming took 3 bases from V and 4 from J; bases not matched to a gene: 2. CDR1 and CDR2 (germline): GTSNPN, SVGIG (reference sequence). The full variable domain, rest sourced from reference TRBV30 and TRBJ1-5, is SQTIHQWPATLVQPVGSPLSLECTVEGTSNPNLYWYRQAAGRGLQLLFYSVGIGQISSEVPQNLSASRPQDRQFILSSKKLLLSDSGFYLCAWRGTGGNQPQHFGDGTRLSIL.

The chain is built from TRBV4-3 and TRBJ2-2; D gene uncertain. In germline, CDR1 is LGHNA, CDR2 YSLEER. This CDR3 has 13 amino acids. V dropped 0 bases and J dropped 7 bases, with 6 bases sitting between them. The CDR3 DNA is TGCGCCAGCAGCCAAGAATCCTTCGGGGAGCTGTTTTTT. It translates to CASSQESFGELFF.

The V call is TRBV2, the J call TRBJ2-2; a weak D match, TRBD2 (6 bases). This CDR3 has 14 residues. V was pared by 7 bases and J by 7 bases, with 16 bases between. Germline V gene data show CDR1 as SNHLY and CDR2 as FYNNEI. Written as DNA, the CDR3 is TGTGCCAGCATGAGGGGCGGGGTTGACGGGGAGCTGTTTTTT. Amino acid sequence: CASMRGGVDGELFF.

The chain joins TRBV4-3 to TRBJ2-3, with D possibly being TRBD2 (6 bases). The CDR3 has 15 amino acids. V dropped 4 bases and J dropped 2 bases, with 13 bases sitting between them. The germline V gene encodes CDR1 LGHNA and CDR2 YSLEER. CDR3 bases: TGCGCCAGCAGCCTCGGGGGAGTAGTCACAGATACGCAGTATTTT. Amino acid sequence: CASSLGGVVTDTQYF.

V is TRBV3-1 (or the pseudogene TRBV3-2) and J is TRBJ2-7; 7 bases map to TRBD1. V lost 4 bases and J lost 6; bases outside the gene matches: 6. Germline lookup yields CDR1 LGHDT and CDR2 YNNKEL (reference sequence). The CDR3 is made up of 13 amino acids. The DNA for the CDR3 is TGTGCCAGCAGCCTCGACAGGGTCGGCGAGCAGTACTTC. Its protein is CASSLDRVGEQYF.

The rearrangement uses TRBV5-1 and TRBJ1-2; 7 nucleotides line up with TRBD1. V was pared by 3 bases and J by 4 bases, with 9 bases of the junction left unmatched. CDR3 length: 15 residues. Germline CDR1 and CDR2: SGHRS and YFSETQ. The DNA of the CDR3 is TGCGCCAGCAGCTACACGACAGGGCAGGGCTATGGCTACACCTTC. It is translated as CASSYTTGQGYGYTF.

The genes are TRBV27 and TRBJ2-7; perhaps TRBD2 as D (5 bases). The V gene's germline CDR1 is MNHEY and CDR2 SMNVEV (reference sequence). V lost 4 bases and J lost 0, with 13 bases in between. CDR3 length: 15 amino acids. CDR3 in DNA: TGTGCCAGCAGTTCCCAGCGGCTGCCCTCCTACGAGCAGTACTTC. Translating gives CASSSQRLPSYEQYF.

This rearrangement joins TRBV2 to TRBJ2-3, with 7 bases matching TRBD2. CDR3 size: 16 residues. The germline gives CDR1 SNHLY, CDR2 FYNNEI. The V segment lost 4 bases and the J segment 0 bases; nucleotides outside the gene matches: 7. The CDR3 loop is CASSGASGASTDTQYF. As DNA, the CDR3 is TGTGCCAGCAGTGGTGCTAGCGGTGCTAGCACAGATACGCAGTATTTT.